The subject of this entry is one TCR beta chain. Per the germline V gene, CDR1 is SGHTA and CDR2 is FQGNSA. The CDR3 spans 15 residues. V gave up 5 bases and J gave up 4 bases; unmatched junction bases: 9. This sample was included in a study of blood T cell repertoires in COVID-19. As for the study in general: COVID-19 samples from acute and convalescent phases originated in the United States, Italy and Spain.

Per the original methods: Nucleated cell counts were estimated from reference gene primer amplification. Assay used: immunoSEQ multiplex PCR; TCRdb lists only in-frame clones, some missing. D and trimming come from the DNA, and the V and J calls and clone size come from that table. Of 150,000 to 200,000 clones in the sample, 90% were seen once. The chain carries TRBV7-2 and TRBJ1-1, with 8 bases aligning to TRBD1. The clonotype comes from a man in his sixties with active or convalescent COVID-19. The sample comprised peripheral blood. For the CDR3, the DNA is TGTGCCAGCAGCCCATACCTACAGGGGGGCACTGAAGCTTTCTTT. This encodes CASSPYLQGGTEAFF. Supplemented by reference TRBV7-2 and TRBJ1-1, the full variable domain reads GAGVSQSPSNKVTEKGKDVELRCDPISGHTALYWYRQSLGQGLEFLIYFQGNSAPDKSGLPSDRFSAERTGGSVSTLTIQRTQQEDSAVYLCASSPYLQGGTEAFFGQGTRLTVV.